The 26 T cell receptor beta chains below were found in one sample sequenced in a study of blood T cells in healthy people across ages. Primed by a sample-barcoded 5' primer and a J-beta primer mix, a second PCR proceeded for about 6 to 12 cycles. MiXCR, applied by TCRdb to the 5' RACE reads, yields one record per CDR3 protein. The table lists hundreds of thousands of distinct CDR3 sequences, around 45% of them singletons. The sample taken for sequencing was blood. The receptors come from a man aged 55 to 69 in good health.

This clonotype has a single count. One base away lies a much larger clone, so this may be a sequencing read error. This CDR3 is CASSGALTYEQYF. The CDR3, as DNA: TGTGCCAGCAGCGGAGCACTGACCTACGAGCAGTACTTC. The V gene is TRBV7-2, the J gene TRBJ2-4; no firm D call. The J call may be faulty, since TRBJ2-7 better matches the DNA end. The CDR3 covers 13 residues. Germline V gene sequence: CDR1 SGHTA, CDR2 FQGNSA.

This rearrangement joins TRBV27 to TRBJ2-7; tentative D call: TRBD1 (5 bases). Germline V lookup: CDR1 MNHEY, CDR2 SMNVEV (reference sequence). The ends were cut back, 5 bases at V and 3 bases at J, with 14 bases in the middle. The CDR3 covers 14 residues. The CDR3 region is CASSDRAGIYEQYF. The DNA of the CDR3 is TGTGCCAGCAGTGACCGCGCAGGGATCTACGAGCAGTACTTC.

CDR3: CASNRVDEQYF. As DNA, the CDR3 is TGTGCCAGCAACAGGGTCGATGAGCAGTACTTC. This sequence joins TRBV6-1 and TRBJ2-5, with D tentatively TRBD1 (6 bases). Germline lookup yields CDR1 MNHNS and CDR2 SASEGT. This CDR3 comprises 11 residues. V was shortened by 7 bases and J by 11 bases, with 14 bases between the two germline ends.

In DNA, the CDR3 is TGTGCCAGCCAACAGCCGGACGGCAATCAGCCCCAGCATTTT. It encodes CASQQPDGNQPQHF. This chain links TRBV21-1 with TRBJ1-5. TRBV21-1 is assigned pseudogene status. The CDR3 loop spans 14 amino acids.

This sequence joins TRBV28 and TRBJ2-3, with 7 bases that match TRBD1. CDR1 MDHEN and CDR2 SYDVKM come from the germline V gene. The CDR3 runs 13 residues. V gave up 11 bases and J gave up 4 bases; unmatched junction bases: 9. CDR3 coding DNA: TGTGCCTGCCAGGACAGGCCAGCAGATACGCAGTATTTT. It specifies CACQDRPADTQYF.

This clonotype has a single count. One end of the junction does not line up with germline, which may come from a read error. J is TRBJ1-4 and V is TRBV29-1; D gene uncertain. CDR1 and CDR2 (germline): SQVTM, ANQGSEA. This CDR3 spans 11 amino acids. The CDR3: CSVPRNEKPFF. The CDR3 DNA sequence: TGCAGCGTCCCTCGAAATGAAAAACCGTTTTTT.

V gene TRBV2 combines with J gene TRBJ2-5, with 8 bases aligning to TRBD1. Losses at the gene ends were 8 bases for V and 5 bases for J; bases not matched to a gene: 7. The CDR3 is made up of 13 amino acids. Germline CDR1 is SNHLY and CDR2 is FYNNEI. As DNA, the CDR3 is TGTGCCAGCGGGGCTAGACAGGGGGAGACCCAGTACTTC. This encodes CASGARQGETQYF. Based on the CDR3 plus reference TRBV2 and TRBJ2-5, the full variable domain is EPEVTQTPSHQVTQMGQEVILRCVPISNHLYFYWYRQILGQKVEFLVSFYNNEISEKSEIFDDQFSVERPDGSNFTLKIRSTKLEDSAMYFCASGARQGETQYFGPGTRLLVL.

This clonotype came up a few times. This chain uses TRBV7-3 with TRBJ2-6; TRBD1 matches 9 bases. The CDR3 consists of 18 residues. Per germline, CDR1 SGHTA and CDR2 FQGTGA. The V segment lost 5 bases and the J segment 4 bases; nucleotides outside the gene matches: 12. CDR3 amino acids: CASSLGTGTPGGANVLTF. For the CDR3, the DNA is TGTGCCAGCAGCCTAGGGACAGGGACTCCGGGAGGGGCCAACGTCCTGACTTTC.

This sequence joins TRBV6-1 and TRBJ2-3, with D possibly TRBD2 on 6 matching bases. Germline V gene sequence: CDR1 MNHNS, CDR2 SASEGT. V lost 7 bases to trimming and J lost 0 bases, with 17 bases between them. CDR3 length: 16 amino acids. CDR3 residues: CASNNRRGASTDTQYF. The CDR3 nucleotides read TGTGCCAGCAATAATAGGAGGGGAGCGAGCACAGATACGCAGTATTTT.

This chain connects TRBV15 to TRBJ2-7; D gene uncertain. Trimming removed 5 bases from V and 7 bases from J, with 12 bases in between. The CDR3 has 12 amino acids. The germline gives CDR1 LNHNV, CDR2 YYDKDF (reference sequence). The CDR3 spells CATSAKGREQYF. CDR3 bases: TGTGCCACCAGCGCGAAGGGCCGGGAGCAGTACTTC.

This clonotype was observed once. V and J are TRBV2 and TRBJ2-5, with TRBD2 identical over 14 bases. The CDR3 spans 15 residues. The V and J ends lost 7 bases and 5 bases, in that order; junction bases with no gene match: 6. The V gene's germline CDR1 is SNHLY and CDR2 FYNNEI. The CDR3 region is CASMRTSGGRETQYF. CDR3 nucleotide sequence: TGTGCCAGCATGCGGACTAGCGGGGGGCGGGAGACCCAGTACTTC.

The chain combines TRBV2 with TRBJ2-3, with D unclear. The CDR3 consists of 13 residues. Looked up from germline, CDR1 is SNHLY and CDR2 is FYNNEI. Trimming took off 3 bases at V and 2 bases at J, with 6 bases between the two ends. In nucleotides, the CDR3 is TGTGCCAGCAGTGACAGATTCACAGATACGCAGTATTTT. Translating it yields CASSDRFTDTQYF.

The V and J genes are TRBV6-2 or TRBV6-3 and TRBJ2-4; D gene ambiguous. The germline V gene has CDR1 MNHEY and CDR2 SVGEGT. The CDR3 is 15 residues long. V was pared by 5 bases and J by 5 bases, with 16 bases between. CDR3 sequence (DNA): TGTGCCAGCAGTCCCCAGAACGGAGTTCAAAACATTCAGTACTTC. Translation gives CASSPQNGVQNIQYF.

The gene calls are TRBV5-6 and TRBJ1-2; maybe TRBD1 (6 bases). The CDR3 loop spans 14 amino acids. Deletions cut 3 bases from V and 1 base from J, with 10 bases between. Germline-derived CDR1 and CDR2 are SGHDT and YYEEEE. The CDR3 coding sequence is TGTGCCAGCAGCTCAGGACAGAATAACTATGGCTACACCTTC. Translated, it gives CASSSGQNNYGYTF.

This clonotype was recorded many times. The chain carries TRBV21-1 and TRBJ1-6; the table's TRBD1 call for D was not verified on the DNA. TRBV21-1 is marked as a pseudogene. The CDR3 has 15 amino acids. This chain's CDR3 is CASSKDRENTSPLHF. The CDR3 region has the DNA TGTGCCAGCAGCAAGGACAGGGAGAATACTTCACCCCTCCACTTT.

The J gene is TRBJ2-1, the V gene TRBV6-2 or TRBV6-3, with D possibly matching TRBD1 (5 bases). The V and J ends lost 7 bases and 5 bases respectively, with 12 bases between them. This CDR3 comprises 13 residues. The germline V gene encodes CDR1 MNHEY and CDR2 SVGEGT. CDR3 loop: CASTDRLNNEQFF. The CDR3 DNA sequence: TGTGCCAGCACAGACAGATTAAACAATGAGCAGTTCTTC.

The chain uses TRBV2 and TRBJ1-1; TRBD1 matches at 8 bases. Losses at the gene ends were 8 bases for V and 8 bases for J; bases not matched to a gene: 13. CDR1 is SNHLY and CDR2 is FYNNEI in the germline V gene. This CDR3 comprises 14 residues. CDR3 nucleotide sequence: TGTGCCAGCCTCACTCAGGGACAGGCTGCAGAAGCTTTCTTT. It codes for CASLTQGQAAEAFF.

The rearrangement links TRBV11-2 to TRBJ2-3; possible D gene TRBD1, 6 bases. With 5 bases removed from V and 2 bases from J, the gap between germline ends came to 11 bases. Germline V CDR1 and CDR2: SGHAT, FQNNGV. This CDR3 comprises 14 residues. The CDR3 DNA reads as TGTGCCAGCAGCACGACAGGACCCACAGATACGCAGTATTTT. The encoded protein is CASSTTGPTDTQYF.

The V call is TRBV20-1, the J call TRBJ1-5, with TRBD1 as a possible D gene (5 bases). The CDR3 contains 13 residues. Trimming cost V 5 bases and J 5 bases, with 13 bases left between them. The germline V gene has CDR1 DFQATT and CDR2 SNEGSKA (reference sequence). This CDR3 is CSAFLGGDQPQHF. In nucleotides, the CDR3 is TGCAGTGCTTTCCTCGGGGGAGATCAGCCCCAGCATTTT.

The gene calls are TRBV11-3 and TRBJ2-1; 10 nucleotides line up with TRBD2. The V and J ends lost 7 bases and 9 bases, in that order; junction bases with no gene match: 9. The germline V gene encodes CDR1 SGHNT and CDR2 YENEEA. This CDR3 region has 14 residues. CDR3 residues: CASIDRTSGGEQFF. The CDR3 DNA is TGTGCCAGCATCGATAGGACTAGCGGCGGTGAGCAGTTCTTC.

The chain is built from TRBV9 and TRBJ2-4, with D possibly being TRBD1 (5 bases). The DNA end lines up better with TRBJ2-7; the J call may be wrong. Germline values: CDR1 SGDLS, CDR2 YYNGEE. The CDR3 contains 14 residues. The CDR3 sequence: CASSVEWGAYEQYF. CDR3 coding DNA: TGTGCCAGCAGCGTAGAGTGGGGCGCCTACGAGCAGTACTTC.

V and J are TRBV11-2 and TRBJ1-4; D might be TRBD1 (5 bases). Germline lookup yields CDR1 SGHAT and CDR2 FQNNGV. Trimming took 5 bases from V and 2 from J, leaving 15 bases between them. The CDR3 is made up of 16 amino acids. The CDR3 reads CASSPGLSLTNEKLFF. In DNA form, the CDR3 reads TGTGCCAGCAGCCCGGGACTGTCGCTCACTAATGAAAAACTGTTTTTT. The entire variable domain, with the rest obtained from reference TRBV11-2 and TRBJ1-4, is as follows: EAGVAQSPRYKIIEKRQSVAFWCNPISGHATLYWYQQILGQGPKLLIQFQNNGVVDDSQLPKDRFSAERLKGVDSTLKIQPAKLEDSAVYLCASSPGLSLTNEKLFFGSGTQLSVL.

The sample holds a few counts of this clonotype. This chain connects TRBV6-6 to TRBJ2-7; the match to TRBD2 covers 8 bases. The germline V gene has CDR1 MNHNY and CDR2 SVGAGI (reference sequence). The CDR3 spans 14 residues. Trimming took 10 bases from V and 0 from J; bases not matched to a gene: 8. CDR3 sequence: CATPLTSDSYEQYF. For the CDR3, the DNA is TGTGCCACCCCTTTGACTAGCGACTCCTACGAGCAGTACTTC.

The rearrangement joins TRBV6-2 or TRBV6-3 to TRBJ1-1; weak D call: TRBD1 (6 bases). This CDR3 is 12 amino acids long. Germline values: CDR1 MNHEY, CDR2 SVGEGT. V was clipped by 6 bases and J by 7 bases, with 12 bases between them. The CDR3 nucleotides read TGTGCCAGCAGCAGGGTGACAGGTGAAGCTTTCTTT. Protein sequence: CASSRVTGEAFF.

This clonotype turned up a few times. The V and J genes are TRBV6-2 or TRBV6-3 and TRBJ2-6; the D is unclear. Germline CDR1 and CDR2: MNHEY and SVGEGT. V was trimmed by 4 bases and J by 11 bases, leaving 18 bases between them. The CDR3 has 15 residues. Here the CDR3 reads CASSFSQVLGDVLTF. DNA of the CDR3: TGTGCCAGCAGTTTCTCTCAGGTGTTGGGTGACGTCCTGACTTTC.

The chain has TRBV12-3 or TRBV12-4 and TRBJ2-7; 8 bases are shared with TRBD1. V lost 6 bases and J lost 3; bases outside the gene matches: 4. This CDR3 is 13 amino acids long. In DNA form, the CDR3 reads TGTGCCAGCAGCACGACAGGGGACTACGAGCAGTACTTC. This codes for CASSTTGDYEQYF.